This T cell receptor beta chain is drawn from a study of human T cells and chemical hapten exposure. This clonotype was counted at least ten times. Time point here: patch test 1, 2 weeks after DPC sensitization. As for treatment: therapeutic diphenylcyclopropenone sensitization with weekly scalp DPC. In germline, CDR1 is SGHTA, CDR2 FQGTGA. V trimming: 0 bases; J trimming: 1 base; junction bases outside the gene matches: 5. The CDR3 covers 16 residues. From the RACE reads, TCRdb called clonotypes with MiXCR, one entry per CDR3 protein. The repertoire holds 80,000 or so distinct CDR3 sequences, with over 8.5% as singletons.

The rearrangement joins TRBV7-3 to TRBJ2-5; TRBD2 matches 7 bases. This sample comprised whole blood, obtained in connection with sensitization to the hapten diphenylcyclopropenone (DPC). This receptor was identified in a woman aged 50 to 60 with alopecia areata. Some clones in this sample may be carry-over from other donors' samples. This CDR3 reads CASSLTGTMLQETQYF. DNA for the CDR3: TGTGCCAGCAGCTTAACCGGGACTATGCTCCAAGAGACCCAGTACTTC.